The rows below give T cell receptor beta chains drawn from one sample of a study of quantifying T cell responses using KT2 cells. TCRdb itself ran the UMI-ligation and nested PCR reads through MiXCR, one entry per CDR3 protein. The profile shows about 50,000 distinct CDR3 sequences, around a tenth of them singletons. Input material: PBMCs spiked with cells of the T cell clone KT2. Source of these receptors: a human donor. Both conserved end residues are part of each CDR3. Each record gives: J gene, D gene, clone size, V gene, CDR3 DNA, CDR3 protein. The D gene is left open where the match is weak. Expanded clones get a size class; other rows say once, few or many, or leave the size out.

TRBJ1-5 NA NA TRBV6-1 TGTGCCAGCAGTGAAGTGGAGAATAGCAATCAGCCCCAGCATTTT CASSEVENSNQPQHF
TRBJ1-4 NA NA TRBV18 TGTGCCTCCCGGGAATCAAATGAAAAACTGTTTTTT CASRESNEKLFF
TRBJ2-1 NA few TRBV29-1 TGCAGCGCCCTTACAGGTATTTACAATGAGCAGTTCTTC CSALTGIYNEQFF
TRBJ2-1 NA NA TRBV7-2 TGTGCCAGCAGCTTAGGAGGGGCGTTGGGGTTCTTC CASSLGGALGFF
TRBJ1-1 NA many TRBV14 TGTGCCAGCAGCCCGAGGACTCCCACTGAAGCTTTCTTT CASSPRTPTEAFF
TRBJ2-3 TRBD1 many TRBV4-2 TGTGCCAGCAGCCAAGGCACAGGGGACACAGATACGCAGTATTTT CASSQGTGDTDTQYF
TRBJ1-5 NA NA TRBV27 TGTGCCAGCAGTCCGACACGACCAGTAGGCAATCAGCCCCAGCATTTT CASSPTRPVGNQPQHF
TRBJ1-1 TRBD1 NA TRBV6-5 TGTGCCAGCAGGTCAAGGACAGGGAAAGCTTTCTTT CASRSRTGKAFF
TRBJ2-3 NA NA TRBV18 TGTGCCAGCTCCCCCTCGAGGGGCAGAATCACAGATACGCAGTATTTT CASSPSRGRITDTQYF
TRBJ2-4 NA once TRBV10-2 TGCGCCAGCAGTGAGCACCTGGACAGCCTCTACTTC CASSEHLDSLYF
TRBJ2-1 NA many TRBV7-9 TGTGCCAGCAGCCACCGGGCGCGCCCCTACAATGAGCAGTTCTTC CASSHRARPYNEQFF
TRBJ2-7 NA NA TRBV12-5 TGTGCTAGTGGCGACAGTTCCTACGAGCAGTACTTC CASGDSSYEQYF
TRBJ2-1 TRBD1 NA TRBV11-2 TGTGCCAGCTTGGGACAGGGGCATACGATACATTACAATGAGCAGTTCTTC CASLGQGHTIHYNEQFF
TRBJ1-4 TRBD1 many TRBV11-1 TGTGCCAGCAGCTTCGGGGACAGGGGGCTTGAAAAACTGTTTTTT CASSFGDRGLEKLFF
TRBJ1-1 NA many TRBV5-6 TGTGCCAGCAGCCCCGTTACCACCCGACGAGCTTTCTTT CASSPVTTRRAFF
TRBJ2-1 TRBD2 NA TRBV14 TGTGCCAGCAGCCAAGATACTCGGCGGGAGTGCGAGCAGTTCTTC CASSQDTRRECEQFF
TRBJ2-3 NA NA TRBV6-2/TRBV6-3 TGTGCCAGCAGTTACTCTTCCAGCACAGATACGCAGTATTTT CASSYSSSTDTQYF
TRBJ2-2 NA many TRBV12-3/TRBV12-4 TGTGCCAGCAAGGAGACACCTACCGGGGAGCTGTTTTTT CASKETPTGELFF
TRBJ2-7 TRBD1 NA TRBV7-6 TGTGCCAGCAGCCTATCAGCCGGGACAGGATCCTACGAGCAGTACTTC CASSLSAGTGSYEQYF
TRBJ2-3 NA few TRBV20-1 TGCAGTGCCGTTCCTACTCGGGAGAGAACAGATACGCAGTATTTT CSAVPTRERTDTQYF
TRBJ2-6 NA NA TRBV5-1 TGCGCCAGCAGCTTCGGGACCTCTGGGGCCAACGTCCTGACTTTC CASSFGTSGANVLTF
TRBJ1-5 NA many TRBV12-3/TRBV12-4 TGTGCCAGCAGTTTACAGGGCCCTCAGCCCCAGCATTTT CASSLQGPQPQHF
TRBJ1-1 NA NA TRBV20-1 TGCAGTGCCGATTACGGGCCAGGCCTGAACACTGAAGCTTTCTTT CSADYGPGLNTEAFF
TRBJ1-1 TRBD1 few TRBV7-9 TGTGCCAGCAGCTTAGAAGGTGCGGGGAGGGGCAGGGGGATGAACACTGAAGCTTTCTTT CASSLEGAGRGRGMNTEAFF
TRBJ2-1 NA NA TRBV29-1 TGCAGCGTTGAATGGGGGCGGATAGCGGCTGGCAATGAGCAGTTCTTC CSVEWGRIAAGNEQFF
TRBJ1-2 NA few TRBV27 TGTGCCAGCAGCCCACTTGGAATGAGCAAAGGCTACACCTTC CASSPLGMSKGYTF
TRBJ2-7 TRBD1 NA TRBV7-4 TGTGCCAGCAGGGCACCAGGGGGCTACGAGCAGTACTTC CASRAPGGYEQYF
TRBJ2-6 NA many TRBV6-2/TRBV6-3 TGTGCCAGCAGCTTCGGAGGGGGCTCTGGGGCCAACGTCCTGACTTTC CASSFGGGSGANVLTF
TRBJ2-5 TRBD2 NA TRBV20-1 TGCAGTGCTATGGCCCCCCTAGCGGGGGACGCAGAGACCCAGTACTTC CSAMAPLAGDAETQYF
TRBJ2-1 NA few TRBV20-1 TGCAGTGCTAACGATCTTGCGGGGCACTACAATGAGCAGTTCTTC CSANDLAGHYNEQFF
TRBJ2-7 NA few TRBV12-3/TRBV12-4 TGTGCCAGCAGTTTACAGGGTGGTCGCGAGCAGTACTTC CASSLQGGREQYF
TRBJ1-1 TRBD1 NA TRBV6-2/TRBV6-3 TGTGCCAGCAGTAACGCCGGGACAGGGGGCACTGAAGCTTTCTTT CASSNAGTGGTEAFF
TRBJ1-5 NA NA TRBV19 TGTGCCAGTAGTATACCCACCCGGAGTAATCAGCCCCAGCATTTT CASSIPTRSNQPQHF
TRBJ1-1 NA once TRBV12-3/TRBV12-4 TGTGCCAGCAGTTTTCGGGGGGGCGATTCTGAAGCTTTCTTT CASSFRGGDSEAFF
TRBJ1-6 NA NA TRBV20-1 TGCAGTGCTAGAGCCACCGGGACCGATAATTCACCCCTCCACTTT CSARATGTDNSPLHF
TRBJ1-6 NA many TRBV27 TGTGCCAGCAGTTCCAACCCGGGGCCGGGGGCTAAGTCACCCCTCCACTTT CASSSNPGPGAKSPLHF
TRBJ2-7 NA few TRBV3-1 TGTGCCAGCAGCCCTACCTCGTCGCTTGTCTCCTACGAGCAGTACTTC CASSPTSSLVSYEQYF
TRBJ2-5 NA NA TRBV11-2 TGTGCCAGCAGCTTAGGAGTTCTTGGATCGGACCAGTACTTC CASSLGVLGSDQYF
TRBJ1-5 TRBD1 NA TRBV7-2 TGTGCCAGCAGCTTACTCAGGGGGGCGGGTCAGCCCCAGCATTTT CASSLLRGAGQPQHF
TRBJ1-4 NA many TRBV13 TGTGCCAGCAGCATGACTGACGGAGAAAAACTGTTTTTT CASSMTDGEKLFF
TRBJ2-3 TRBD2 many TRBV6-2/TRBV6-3 TGTGCCAGCAGTTACGGGGCTAGCGGGGGGGCCACAGATACGCAGTATTTT CASSYGASGGATDTQYF
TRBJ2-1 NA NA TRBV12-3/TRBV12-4 TGTGCCAGCAGCAAGAAGGTCGGACCATCCTACAATGAGCAGTTCTTC CASSKKVGPSYNEQFF
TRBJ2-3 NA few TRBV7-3 TGTGCCAGCAGCTTAATCCCTAGCACAGATACGCAGTATTTT CASSLIPSTDTQYF
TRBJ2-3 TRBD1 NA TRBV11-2 TGTGCCAGCAGACTACAGGGGCTAAGCACAGATACGCAGTATTTT CASRLQGLSTDTQYF
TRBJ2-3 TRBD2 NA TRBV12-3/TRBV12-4 TGTGCCAGCAGTCCCGGACGAGGGGAGGGAGATACGCAGTATTTT CASSPGRGEGDTQYF
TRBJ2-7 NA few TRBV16 TGTGCCAGCAGCCAATCCCCCTACGAGCAGTACTTC CASSQSPYEQYF
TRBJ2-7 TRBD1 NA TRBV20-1 TGCAGTGCTAAAACGGGACAGAAAACCTACGAGCAGTACTTC CSAKTGQKTYEQYF
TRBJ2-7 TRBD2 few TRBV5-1 TGCGCCAGCAGCTTGGGGGGGGGTACCTACGAGCAGTACTTC CASSLGGGTYEQYF
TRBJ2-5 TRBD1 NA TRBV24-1 TGTGAAACCAGTGATTTAACAGGGGATAAAGAGACCCAGTACTTC CETSDLTGDKETQYF
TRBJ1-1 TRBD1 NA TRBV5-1 TGCGCCAGCAGCCGAGAGCAACAGGGGGACACTGAAGCTTTCTTT CASSREQQGDTEAFF
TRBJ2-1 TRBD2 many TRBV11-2 TGTGCCAGCAGCCTTAGCGGGGCCATTGAGCAGTTCTTC CASSLSGAIEQFF
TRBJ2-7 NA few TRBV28 TGTGCCAGCAGTTTATCGGGACCTAACTACGAGCAGTACTTC CASSLSGPNYEQYF
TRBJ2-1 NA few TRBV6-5 TGTGCCAGCAGTTACTCGAGATTGGCTAGTGGTAGCTCCTACAATGAGCAGTTCTTC CASSYSRLASGSSYNEQFF